The entry that follows covers one T cell receptor (beta chain) sequence. As yet, its antigen is unknown. The source of the sample is a study of OX40 agonist ivuxolimab in advanced cancers. Study at large: Patients' therapy was ivuxolimab, an antibody that acts as an agonist of OX40 (CD134). Findings of the study overall: The study found among the lowest clonal expansion in partial responders at 0.1-3.0 mg/kg. The study observed clonal expansion of CD4+ and CD8+ blood T cells by week 6 at 0.1 to 3.0 mg/kg.

This CDR3 has 12 amino acids. Trimming removed 4 bases from V and 4 bases from J, with 9 bases in between. From germline, CDR1 is SGHDT and CDR2 YYEEEE. The method was immunoSEQ multiplex PCR; TCRdb's version includes in-frame clones alone and lacks a portion of them. This table has roughly 60,000 clones, around 83% appearing once. The clonotype originates from an adult with an advanced solid tumor such as melanoma, head and neck, liver or kidney cancer. The source material was CD4+ or CD8+ T cells sorted from blood, sampled in a trial of the OX40 agonist ivuxolimab. This chain joins TRBV5-6 and TRBJ2-7, with no clear D. The CDR3 sequence: CASSAVSYEQYF. CDR3 sequence (DNA): TGTGCCAGCAGCGCGGTATCTTACGAGCAGTACTTC.